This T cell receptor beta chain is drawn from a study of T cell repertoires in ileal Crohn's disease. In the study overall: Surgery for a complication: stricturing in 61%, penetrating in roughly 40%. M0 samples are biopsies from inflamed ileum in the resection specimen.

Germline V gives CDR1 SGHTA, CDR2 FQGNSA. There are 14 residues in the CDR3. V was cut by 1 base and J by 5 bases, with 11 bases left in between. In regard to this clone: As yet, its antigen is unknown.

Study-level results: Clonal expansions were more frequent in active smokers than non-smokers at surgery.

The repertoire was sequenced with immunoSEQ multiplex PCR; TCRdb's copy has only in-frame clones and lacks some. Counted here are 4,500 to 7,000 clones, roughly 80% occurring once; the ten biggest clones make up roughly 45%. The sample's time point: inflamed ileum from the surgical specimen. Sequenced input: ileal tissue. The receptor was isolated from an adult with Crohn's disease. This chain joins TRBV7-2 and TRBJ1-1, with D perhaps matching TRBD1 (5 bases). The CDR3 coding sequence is TGTGCCAGCAGCTTAGGGGGGTATCGGACTGAAGCTTTCTTT. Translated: CASSLGGYRTEAFF.